The next 20 T cell receptor beta chains were all read from a single sample in a study of graft-versus-host responses after intestinal transplantation. Profiling relied on immunoSEQ multiplex PCR, and the TCRdb table lists in-frame clones only, not all of them. Altogether several thousand clones are present, 22% being singletons, with the ten largest covering roughly 5%. The sample here was alloreactive CD4+ T cells from a mixed lymphocyte reaction culture, taken before transplantation. Stated subset: CFSE-low proliferating T cells sorted from approximately 6-day pre-transplant mixed lymphocyte reaction (GvH or HvG direction). The receptors come from a human patient who was an organ donor for intestinal transplantation.

Judged by abundance, this clone is medium-sized. J is TRBJ2-7 and V is TRBV11-2; possibly TRBD1 for D (6 bases). Germline-derived CDR1 and CDR2 are SGHAT and FQNNGV. This CDR3 region has 13 residues. With 3 bases removed from V and 6 bases from J, the gap between germline ends came to 12 bases. CDR3 DNA: TGTGCCAGCAGCTTCGGACAGCAGTTCGAGCAGTACTTC. Amino acid sequence: CASSFGQQFEQYF.

This clone was seen only a few times. The chain combines TRBV11-3 with TRBJ2-3, with 11 bases identical to TRBD2. CDR1 is SGHNT, CDR2 YENEEA, per germline. The ends lost 5 bases at V and 0 bases at J; junction bases unmatched: 4. This CDR3 has 16 residues. CDR3 sequence reads: CASSQLAGGSTDTQYF. CDR3 bases: TGTGCCAGCAGCCAGCTAGCGGGGGGAAGCACAGATACGCAGTATTTT. The full variable domain, its missing parts supplied by reference TRBV11-3 and TRBJ2-3, is EAGVVQSPRYKIIEKKQPVAFWCNPISGHNTLYWYLQNLGQGPELLIRYENEEAVDDSQLPKDRFSAERLKGVDSTLKIQPAELGDSAVYLCASSQLAGGSTDTQYFGPGTRLTVL.

This clone is labeled medium-sized. Other DNA sequences in this specimen translate into the identical CDR3. J is TRBJ2-1 and V is TRBV5-1; 8 bases are shared with TRBD2. Trimming cost V 0 bases and J 9 bases; bases outside gene matches: 11. The V gene's germline CDR1 is SGHRS and CDR2 YFSETQ. The CDR3 is made up of 16 amino acids. The CDR3 bases are TGCGCCAGCAGCTTGGCCGGACGGGGGGGCCCTTTTGAGCAGTTCTTC. Encoded protein: CASSLAGRGGPFEQFF.

This clone was seen only a few times. The chain carries TRBV5-1 and TRBJ2-5; no clear D. The V end lost 0 bases, the J end lost 2 bases, and 5 bases lay between the germline ends. Germline V lookup: CDR1 SGHRS, CDR2 YFSETQ. This CDR3 is built from 13 residues. CDR3 coding DNA: TGCGCCAGCAGCTTGGGCTTACAAGAGACCCAGTACTTC. Amino acid sequence: CASSLGLQETQYF.

This clone was counted between two and nine times. This chain connects TRBV12-5 to TRBJ2-1, with TRBD2 matching over 9 bases. CDR1 and CDR2 (germline): LGHNT, FRNRAP. The V gene end was trimmed by 7 bases and the J gene end by 7 bases; junction bases not matched to a gene: 11. The CDR3 consists of 15 residues. The chain's CDR3 is CASVSRRGGLNEQFF. The CDR3 DNA is TGTGCTAGTGTCTCCCGGCGGGGGGGCCTGAATGAGCAGTTCTTC.

On this clone: One end of the junction varies from germline; a read error may be responsible. The chain is built from TRBV7-2 and TRBJ2-7; 7 bases fit TRBD1. The CDR3 has 14 amino acids. CDR1 and CDR2 (germline): SGHTA, FQGNSA. CDR3 coding DNA: TGCGCCAGCAGCCCGGCAGGGGGTGAATACGAGCAGTACTTC. Translation: CASSPAGGEYEQYF.

This clone was counted a few times. J is TRBJ1-2 and V is TRBV21-1. TRBV21-1 has pseudogene status. CDR3 length equals 14 residues. The CDR3 DNA follows: TGTGCCAGCACCAGGGAAGGGGGGGGCTATGGCTACACCTTC. Its protein product is CASTREGGGYGYTF.

The CDR3 DNA sequence: TGTGCCAGCAGCTTGTTAGGGATAGATACGCAGTATTTT. Protein: CASSLLGIDTQYF. The V call is TRBV5-6, the J call TRBJ2-3; D is undetermined. V lost 1 base and J 5 bases, leaving 8 bases between the germline ends. Looked up from germline, CDR1 is SGHDT and CDR2 is YYEEEE. There are 13 residues in the CDR3.

The J gene is TRBJ2-1, the V gene TRBV30; 8 bases line up with TRBD2. CDR1 and CDR2 (germline): GTSNPN, SVGIG (reference sequence). This CDR3 has 15 residues. J was trimmed by 2 bases and V by 1 base; bases with no gene match: 4. The DNA of the CDR3 is TGTGCCTGGAGTGGAGGGCGGGGGGCCTACAATGAGCAGTTCTTC. It yields the protein CAWSGGRGAYNEQFF.

This clone came up a few times. The chain is built from TRBV19 and TRBJ1-2, with a weak D call TRBD1 (6 bases). V lost 11 bases and J 1 base, leaving 17 bases between the germline ends. The germline V gene encodes CDR1 LNHDA and CDR2 SQIVND (reference sequence). The CDR3 runs 14 residues. The CDR3, as DNA: TGTGCCTCTACGGGGGGGGCGCTTAACTATGGCTACACCTTC. Residues: CASTGGALNYGYTF.

The V gene is TRBV10-2, the J gene TRBJ1-1; D call uncertain. Deletions cut 6 bases from V and 5 bases from J, with 13 bases between. Germline lookup yields CDR1 WSHSY and CDR2 SAAADI. This CDR3 has 13 residues. In DNA form, the CDR3 reads TGCGCCAGCAGATTACTCCCGACGACTGAAGCTTTCTTT. Protein product: CASRLLPTTEAFF.

Worth noting for this clone: This sequence may be a read error, since a much larger clone differs from it by one base. This chain uses TRBV30 with TRBJ1-5; D might be TRBD1 (5 bases). The CDR3 is 16 amino acids. Germline CDR1 reads GTSNPN; CDR2 reads SVGIG (reference sequence). V gave up 3 bases and J gave up 3 bases, with 18 bases separating them. The CDR3 reads CAWRRTGLRFNQPQHF. In nucleotides, the CDR3 is TGTGCCTGGAGGAGAACGGGACTTCGTTTCAATCAGCCCCAGCATTTT.

The chain carries TRBV7-2 and TRBJ2-7, with a tentative D call TRBD2 (5 bases). The CDR3 is made up of 12 amino acids. The V end lost 4 bases, the J end lost 3 bases, and 7 bases lay between the germline ends. From germline, CDR1 is SGHTA and CDR2 FQGNSA. CDR3 protein: CASSSDFYEQYF. The CDR3 bases are TGTGCCAGCAGCTCGGACTTCTACGAGCAGTACTTC.

By sample fraction, this clone is large. The genes are TRBV5-8 and TRBJ2-7, with D uncertain. V was shortened by 5 bases and J by 2 bases, with 5 bases between the two germline ends. CDR1 is SGHTS and CDR2 is YDEGEE in the germline V gene. The CDR3 runs 11 residues. Written as DNA, the CDR3 is TGTGCCAGCAGGGGCACCTACGAGCAGTACTTC. It encodes CASRGTYEQYF.

This clone was seen only a few times. The rearrangement links TRBV18 to TRBJ2-7; 10 bases line up with TRBD2. V lost 1 base, J lost 2 bases, and 11 bases stayed unmatched. Germline assignment: CDR1 KGHSH and CDR2 LQKENI. CDR3 length: 18 amino acids. CDR3 loop: CASSPLAGGPFTTYEQYF. CDR3 nucleotide sequence: TGTGCCAGCTCACCACTAGCGGGGGGACCTTTTACGACCTACGAGCAGTACTTC.

The rearrangement joins TRBV6-6 to TRBJ1-5; D may be TRBD1 (6 bases). CDR3 length equals 13 residues. Germline-derived CDR1 and CDR2 are MNHNY and SVGAGI (reference sequence). Trimming took 6 bases from V and 6 from J, leaving 12 bases between them. CDR3 DNA: TGTGCCAGCAGCGGACAGCTGGTTCAGCCCCAGCATTTT. This codes for CASSGQLVQPQHF.

V gene TRBV1 combines with J gene TRBJ2-3; the table's D call of TRBD2 was not tested on the DNA. TRBV1 is a listed pseudogene. This CDR3 has 16 residues. The CDR3 bases are TGCACCAGCAGCTCGATGCGGGGGGGTCCCACAGATACGCAGTATTTT. Its protein product is CTSSSMRGGPTDTQYF.

By proportion, this clone is large. This rearrangement joins TRBV7-2 to TRBJ1-4, with TRBD1 matching over 7 bases. Germline lookup yields CDR1 SGHTA and CDR2 FQGNSA. V shed 1 base and J 4 bases; nucleotides not matched to a gene: 3. The CDR3 runs 15 residues. Written as DNA, the CDR3 is TGTGCCAGCAGCTTAGGGGACAGTCGTAATGAAAAACTGTTTTTT. Amino acids: CASSLGDSRNEKLFF.

The sample holds a few counts of this clone. A clone one base away is much larger, so this may be a read error. This chain uses TRBV4-2 with TRBJ1-3; D ambiguous. CDR3 length equals 15 residues. CDR1 is LGHNA, CDR2 YNFKEQ, per germline. V lost 1 base to trimming and J lost 4 bases, with 11 bases between them. Written as DNA, the CDR3 is TGTGCCAGCAGCCAAGCAAGACTTCTCGGAAACACCATATATTTT. Translating gives CASSQARLLGNTIYF.

The chain recombines TRBV7-4 with TRBJ1-5; the match to TRBD1 covers 7 bases. This CDR3 comprises 15 residues. Trimming removed 3 bases from V and 3 bases from J; junction bases left unmatched: 5. Germline CDR1 is SGHVT and CDR2 is SQSDAQ. CDR3 protein: CASSFVGQNNQPQHF. The CDR3 region has the DNA TGTGCCAGCAGCTTCGTGGGACAGAACAATCAGCCCCAGCATTTT.